This is a list of T cell receptor beta chains from one sample in a study of control samples from healthy donors and cancer patients. The protocol was immunoSEQ multiplex PCR, while the TCRdb copy is restricted to in-frame clones and leaves out a portion. This sample carries 90,000 to 130,000 clones, approximately 88% of them seen once, and the ten largest clones take less than 4%. Sequencing input: PBMCs. All receptors come from a woman aged 55 to 70 with lung cancer. Each CDR3 is given with its conserved first and last residue. Each record gives: D gene, clone size, V gene, J gene, CDR3 DNA, CDR3 protein. D genes are given only for firm matches. Clone size is given for some rows only: seen once, a few or many times, or a class if the clone is expanded.

d_call: TRBD1; clone_size: once; v_call: TRBV9; j_call: TRBJ1-2; cdr3_nt: TGTGCCAGCAGGCCGGGACAGGGGGACTACACCTTC; cdr3_aa: CASRPGQGDYTF
d_call: TRBD2; clone_size: once; v_call: TRBV5-1; j_call: TRBJ2-3; cdr3_nt: TGCGCCAGCAGCAAGAGGACTAGCGGGGGCCTCCTCACAGATACGCAGTATTTT; cdr3_aa: CASSKRTSGGLLTDTQYF
d_call: NA; clone_size: NA; v_call: TRBV10-3; j_call: TRBJ2-7; cdr3_nt: TGTGCCATCAGACCCGGAGGGGAGACTGGGGAGCAGTACTTC; cdr3_aa: CAIRPGGETGEQYF
d_call: NA; clone_size: NA; v_call: TRBV24-1; j_call: TRBJ2-3; cdr3_nt: TGTGCCACCAGTGACCCCACAGTCGATAGCACAGATACGCAGTATTTT; cdr3_aa: CATSDPTVDSTDTQYF
d_call: NA; clone_size: NA; v_call: TRBV5-1; j_call: TRBJ2-7; cdr3_nt: TGCGCCAGCAGCTTGGTTCAGGGCTCCTACGAGCAGTACTTC; cdr3_aa: CASSLVQGSYEQYF
d_call: TRBD1; clone_size: NA; v_call: TRBV7-6; j_call: TRBJ2-1; cdr3_nt: TGTGCCAGCAGCTTAGGAGACAGGGGATACTACAATGAGCAGTTCTTC; cdr3_aa: CASSLGDRGYYNEQFF
d_call: NA; clone_size: NA; v_call: TRBV14; j_call: TRBJ1-6; cdr3_nt: TGTGCCAGCAGCCATTCCAGCTTACCCCTCCACTTT; cdr3_aa: CASSHSSLPLHF
d_call: NA; clone_size: NA; v_call: TRBV7-6; j_call: TRBJ2-1; cdr3_nt: TGTGCCAGCAGCTTAGCGGGCGGTAACTCCTACAATGAGCAGTTCTTC; cdr3_aa: CASSLAGGNSYNEQFF
d_call: TRBD2; clone_size: NA; v_call: TRBV15; j_call: TRBJ2-1; cdr3_nt: TGTGCCACCAACCTGGGCGGGAGCTCCTACAATGAGCAGTTCTTC; cdr3_aa: CATNLGGSSYNEQFF
d_call: NA; clone_size: NA; v_call: TRBV19; j_call: TRBJ1-3; cdr3_nt: TGTGCCACCCGCCGTGTGGGGGACCACTCTGGAAACACCATATATTTT; cdr3_aa: CATRRVGDHSGNTIYF